The 5 T cell receptor beta chains in this list originate from one sample, sequenced in a study of blood T cell repertoires in COVID-19 (dated by TCRdb to about 2020). The library came from the immunoSEQ multiplex PCR assay. Imported from immuneACCESS, the table was reduced by TCRdb to in-frame sequences with V and J called. These copies leave out some clones; in studies compared against another copy, an unresolved V gene accounts for under half, and the cause of the remainder is not known. A total of about 260,000 clones appear in this sample, 75% to 90% of them only once. In total, the top ten clones hold around 1.8% of the sample. The source material was peripheral blood. The source of these receptors is a man aged 25 to 40 with active or convalescent COVID-19.

V gene TRBV5-1 combines with J gene TRBJ2-3; 12 positions match TRBD2. This CDR3 region has 16 residues. Germline V gives CDR1 SGHRS, CDR2 YFSETQ. The V and J ends lost 4 bases and 2 bases, in that order; junction bases with no gene match: 5. The CDR3 protein is CASSILAGGFTDTQYF. CDR3 nucleotide sequence: TGCGCCAGCAGCATCCTAGCGGGGGGGTTCACAGATACGCAGTATTTT.

This sequence joins TRBV6-5 and TRBJ2-1; 9 nucleotides agree with TRBD1. Germline trimming cut 7 bases from V and 14 bases from J; bases unmatched to any gene: 9. Germline values: CDR1 MNHEY, CDR2 SVGAGI. The CDR3 loop spans 12 amino acids. The CDR3 loop reads CASIQSGTGKFF. The CDR3 DNA is TGTGCCAGCATCCAATCCGGGACAGGGAAGTTCTTC.

This clone was seen only once. V usage is TRBV25-1 and J usage is TRBJ1-2; 8 bases map to TRBD1. Germline V gene data show CDR1 as MGHDK and CDR2 as SYGVNS. This CDR3 contains 12 residues. The V and J ends lost 7 bases and 7 bases, in that order; junction bases with no gene match: 5. The chain's CDR3 is CASKTGAVGYTF. DNA for the CDR3: TGTGCCAGCAAGACAGGGGCGGTTGGCTACACCTTC.

V and J are TRBV4-2 and TRBJ2-3, with TRBD2 matching 11 bases. With 4 bases clipped from V and 2 bases from J, the junction kept 8 bases outside the gene matches. The CDR3 runs to 17 residues. Germline V lookup: CDR1 LGHNA, CDR2 YNFKEQ. The CDR3 DNA reads as TGTGCCAGCAGCCGGGGGCTAGCGGGGGGACTCACAGATACGCAGTATTTT. Its protein product is CASSRGLAGGLTDTQYF.

This clone was found a few times. The chain is built from TRBV27 and TRBJ1-4; D is uncertain. The CDR3 totals 13 residues. The V gene's germline CDR1 is MNHEY and CDR2 SMNVEV (reference sequence). The germline V and J ends were trimmed by 4 bases and 7 bases, with 10 bases remaining between them. CDR3 sequence reads: CASSSGFSEKLFF. CDR3 DNA: TGTGCCAGCAGTTCAGGATTTAGTGAAAAACTGTTTTTT.